In this sample, the clone carrying this T cell receptor beta chain turned up many times. What it binds is not known. The sample is drawn from a study of blood T cells in healthy people across ages. The CDR3 contains 12 residues. Trimming cost V 6 bases and J 3 bases, with 7 bases left between them. Germline V gene sequence: CDR1 SGHVS, CDR2 FQNEAQ. A J-beta primer mix and a sample-barcoded 5' primer were used in a second PCR of about 7 to 12 cycles. In TCRdb, the 5' RACE reads were re-called with MiXCR into one record per CDR3 protein. The sample holds some 760,000 distinct CDR3 sequences; approximately 25% are singletons and the top ten take under 4.5%. Study-wide results and caveats: Roughly linearly, TCR beta diversity per million T cells fell as age increased. A strong correlation was found between TCR beta diversity and the percentage of naive T cells.

These data were likewise used in another study, on T cells of mothers and their children.

The sample consisted of blood. The chain combines TRBV7-8 with TRBJ2-3; D uncertain. The sequence was obtained from a boy aged 5-17 years in good health. CDR3 coding DNA: TGTGCCAGCAGGTGGATAACAGATACGCAGTATTTT. Translation gives CASRWITDTQYF.